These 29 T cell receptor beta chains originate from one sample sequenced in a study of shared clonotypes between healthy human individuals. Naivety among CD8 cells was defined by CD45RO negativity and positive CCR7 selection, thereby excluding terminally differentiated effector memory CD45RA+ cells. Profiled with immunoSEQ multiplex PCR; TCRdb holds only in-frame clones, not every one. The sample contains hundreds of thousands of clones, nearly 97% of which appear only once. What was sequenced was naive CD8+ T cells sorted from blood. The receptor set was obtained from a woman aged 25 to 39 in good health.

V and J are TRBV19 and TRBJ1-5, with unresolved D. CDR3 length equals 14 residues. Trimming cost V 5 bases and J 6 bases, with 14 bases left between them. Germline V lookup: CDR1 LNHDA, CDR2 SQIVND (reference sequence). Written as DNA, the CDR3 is TGTGCCAGTAGTTATGGGGTCCTTGCTCAGCCCCAGCATTTT. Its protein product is CASSYGVLAQPQHF. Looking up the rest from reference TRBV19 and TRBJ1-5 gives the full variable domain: DGGITQSPKYLFRKEGQNVTLSCEQNLNHDAMYWYRQDPGQGLRLIYYSQIVNDFQKGDIAEGYSVSREKKESFPLTVTSAQKNPTAFYLCASSYGVLAQPQHFGDGTRLSIL.

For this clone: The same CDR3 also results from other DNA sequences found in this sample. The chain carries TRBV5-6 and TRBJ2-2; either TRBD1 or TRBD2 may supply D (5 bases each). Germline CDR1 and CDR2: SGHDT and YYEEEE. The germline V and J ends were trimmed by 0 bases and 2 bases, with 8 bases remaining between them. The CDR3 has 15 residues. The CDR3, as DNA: TGTGCCAGCAGCTTGGCTGGGGGAAACACCGGGGAGCTGTTTTTT. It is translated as CASSLAGGNTGELFF.

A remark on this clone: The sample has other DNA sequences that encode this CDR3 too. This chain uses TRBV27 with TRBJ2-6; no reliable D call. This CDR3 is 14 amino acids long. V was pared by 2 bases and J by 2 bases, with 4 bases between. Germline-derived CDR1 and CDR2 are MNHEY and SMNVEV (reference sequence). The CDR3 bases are TGTGCCAGCAGTTTAAGTACTGGGGCCAACGTCCTGACTTTC. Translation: CASSLSTGANVLTF.

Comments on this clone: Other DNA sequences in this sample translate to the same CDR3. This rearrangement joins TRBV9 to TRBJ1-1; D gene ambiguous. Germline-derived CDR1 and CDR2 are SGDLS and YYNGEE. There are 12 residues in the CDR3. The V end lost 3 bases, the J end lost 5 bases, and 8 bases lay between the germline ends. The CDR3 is CASSAGGTEAFF. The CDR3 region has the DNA TGTGCCAGCAGCGCCGGTGGGACTGAAGCTTTCTTT. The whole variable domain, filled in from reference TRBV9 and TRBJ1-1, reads DSGVTQTPKHLITATGQRVTLRCSPRSGDLSVYWYQQSLDQGLQFLIQYYNGEERAKGNILERFSAQQFPDLHSELNLSSLELGDSALYFCASSAGGTEAFFGQGTRLTVV.

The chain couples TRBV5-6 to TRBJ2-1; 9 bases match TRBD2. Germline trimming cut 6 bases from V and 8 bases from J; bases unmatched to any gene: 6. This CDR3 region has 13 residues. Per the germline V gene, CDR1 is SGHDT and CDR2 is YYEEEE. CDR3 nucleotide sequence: TGTGCCAGCAAACCTAGCGGGATTCATGAGCAGTTCTTC. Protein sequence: CASKPSGIHEQFF.

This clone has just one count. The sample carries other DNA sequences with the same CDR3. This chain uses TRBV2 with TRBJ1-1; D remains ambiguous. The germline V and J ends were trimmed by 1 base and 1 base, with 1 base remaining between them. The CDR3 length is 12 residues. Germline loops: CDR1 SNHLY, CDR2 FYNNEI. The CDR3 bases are TGTGCCAGCAGTGAAGGGAACACTGAAGCTTTCTTT. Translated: CASSEGNTEAFF.

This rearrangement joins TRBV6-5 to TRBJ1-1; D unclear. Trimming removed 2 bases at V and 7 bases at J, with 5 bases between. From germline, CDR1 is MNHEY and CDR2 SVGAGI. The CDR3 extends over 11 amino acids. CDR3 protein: CASSYGFEAFF. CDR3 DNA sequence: TGTGCCAGCAGTTACGGGTTTGAAGCTTTCTTT.

Written as DNA, the CDR3 is TGTGCCAGCAGTTTGGGGGGAGTAGAGCAGTTCTTC. Translated: CASSLGGVEQFF. The rearrangement links TRBV27 to TRBJ2-1; D is possibly TRBD2 (6 bases). Germline CDR1 reads MNHEY; CDR2 reads SMNVEV (reference sequence). This CDR3 has 12 residues. V lost 3 bases and J 10 bases, leaving 10 bases between the germline ends.

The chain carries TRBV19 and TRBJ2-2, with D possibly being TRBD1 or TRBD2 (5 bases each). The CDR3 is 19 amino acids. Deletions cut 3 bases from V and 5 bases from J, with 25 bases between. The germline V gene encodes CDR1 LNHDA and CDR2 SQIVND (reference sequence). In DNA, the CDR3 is TGTGCCAGTAGTATTAACTGGGACCTTTTCTTATTAAATACCGGGGAGCTGTTTTTT. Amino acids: CASSINWDLFLLNTGELFF. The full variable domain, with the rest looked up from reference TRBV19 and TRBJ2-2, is DGGITQSPKYLFRKEGQNVTLSCEQNLNHDAMYWYRQDPGQGLRLIYYSQIVNDFQKGDIAEGYSVSREKKESFPLTVTSAQKNPTAFYLCASSINWDLFLLNTGELFFGEGSRLTVL.

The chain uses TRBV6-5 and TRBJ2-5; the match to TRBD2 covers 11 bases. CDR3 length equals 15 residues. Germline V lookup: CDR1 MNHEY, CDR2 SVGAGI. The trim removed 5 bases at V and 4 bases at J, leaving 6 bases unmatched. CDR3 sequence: CASSPLAGGGETQYF. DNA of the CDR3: TGTGCCAGCAGTCCCCTAGCGGGAGGAGGAGAGACCCAGTACTTC.

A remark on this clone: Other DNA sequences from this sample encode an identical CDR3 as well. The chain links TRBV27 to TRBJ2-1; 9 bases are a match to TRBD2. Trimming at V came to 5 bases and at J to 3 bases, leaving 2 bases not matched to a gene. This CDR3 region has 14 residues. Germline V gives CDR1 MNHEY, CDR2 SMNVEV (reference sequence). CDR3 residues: CASSLAGSYNEQFF. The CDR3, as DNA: TGTGCCAGCAGTCTAGCGGGAAGCTACAATGAGCAGTTCTTC.

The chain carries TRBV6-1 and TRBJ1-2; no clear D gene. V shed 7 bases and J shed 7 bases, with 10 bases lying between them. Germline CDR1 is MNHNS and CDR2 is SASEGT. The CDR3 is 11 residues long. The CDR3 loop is CASTSAGGYTF. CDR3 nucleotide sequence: TGTGCCAGCACGTCGGCGGGTGGCTACACCTTC.

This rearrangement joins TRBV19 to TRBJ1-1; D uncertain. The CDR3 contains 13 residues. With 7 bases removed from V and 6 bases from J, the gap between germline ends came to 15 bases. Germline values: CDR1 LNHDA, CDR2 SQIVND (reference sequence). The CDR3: CASNVPAGAEAFF. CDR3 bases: TGTGCCAGTAACGTTCCTGCGGGCGCTGAAGCTTTCTTT.

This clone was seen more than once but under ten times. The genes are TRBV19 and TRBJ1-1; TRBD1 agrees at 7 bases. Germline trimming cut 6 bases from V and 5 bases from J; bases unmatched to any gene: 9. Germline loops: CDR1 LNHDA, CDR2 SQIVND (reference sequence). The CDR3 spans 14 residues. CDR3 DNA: TGTGCCAGTAGATCCTTGACAGGGTATACTGAAGCTTTCTTT. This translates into CASRSLTGYTEAFF.

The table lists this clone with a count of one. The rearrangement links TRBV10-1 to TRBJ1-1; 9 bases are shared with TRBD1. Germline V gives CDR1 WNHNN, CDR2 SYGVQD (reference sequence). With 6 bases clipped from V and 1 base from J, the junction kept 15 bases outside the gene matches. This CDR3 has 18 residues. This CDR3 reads CASSTFPDRGVSNTEAFF. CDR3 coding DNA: TGCGCCAGCAGCACCTTCCCTGACAGGGGGGTATCGAACACTGAAGCTTTCTTT.

The CDR3 coding sequence is TGTGCCAGCAGTGCGGGACAGGGGACCTACGAGCAGTACTTC. It is translated as CASSAGQGTYEQYF. The chain uses TRBV6-5 and TRBJ2-7; TRBD1 agrees at 10 bases. This CDR3 is built from 14 residues. V shed 5 bases, J shed 2 bases, and the junction held 3 bases outside the gene matches. Germline CDR1 and CDR2: MNHEY and SVGAGI.

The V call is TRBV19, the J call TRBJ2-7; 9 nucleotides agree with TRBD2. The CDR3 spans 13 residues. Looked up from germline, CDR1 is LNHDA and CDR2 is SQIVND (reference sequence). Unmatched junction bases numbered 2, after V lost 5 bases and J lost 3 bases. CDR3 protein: CASSETSGYEQYF. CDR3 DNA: TGTGCCAGTAGTGAGACTAGCGGCTACGAGCAGTACTTC.

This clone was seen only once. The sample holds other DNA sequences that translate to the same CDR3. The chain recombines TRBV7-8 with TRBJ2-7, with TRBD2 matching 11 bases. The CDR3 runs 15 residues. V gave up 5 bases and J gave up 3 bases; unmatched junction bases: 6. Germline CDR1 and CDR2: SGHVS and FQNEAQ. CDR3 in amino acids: CASSPGTSGGYEQYF. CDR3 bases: TGTGCCAGCAGCCCGGGGACTAGCGGAGGCTACGAGCAGTACTTC.

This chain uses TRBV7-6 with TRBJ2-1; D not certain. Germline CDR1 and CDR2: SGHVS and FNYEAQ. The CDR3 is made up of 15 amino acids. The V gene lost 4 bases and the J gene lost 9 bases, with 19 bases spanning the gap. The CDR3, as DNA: TGTGCCAGCAGCTCCTACGGACCAGCGTCCAGTGAGCAGTTCTTC. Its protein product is CASSSYGPASSEQFF.

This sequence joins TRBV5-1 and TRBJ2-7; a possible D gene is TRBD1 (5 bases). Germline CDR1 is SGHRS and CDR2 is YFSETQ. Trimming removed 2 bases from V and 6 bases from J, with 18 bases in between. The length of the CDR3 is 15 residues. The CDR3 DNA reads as TGCGCCAGCAGCTTTGGACACACCGCAGCCCGCGAGCAGTACTTC. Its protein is CASSFGHTAAREQYF.

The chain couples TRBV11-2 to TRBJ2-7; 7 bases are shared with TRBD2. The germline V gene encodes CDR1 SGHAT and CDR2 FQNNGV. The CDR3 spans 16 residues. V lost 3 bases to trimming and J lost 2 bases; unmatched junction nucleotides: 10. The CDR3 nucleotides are TGTGCCAGCAGCTTCTGGCCCTGGGAGGGAACCTACGAGCAGTACTTC. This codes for CASSFWPWEGTYEQYF.

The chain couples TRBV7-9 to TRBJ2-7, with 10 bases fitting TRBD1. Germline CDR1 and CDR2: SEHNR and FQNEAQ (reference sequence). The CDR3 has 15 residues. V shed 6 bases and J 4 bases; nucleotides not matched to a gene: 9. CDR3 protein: CASRSGTGVRYEQYF. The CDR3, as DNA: TGTGCCAGCAGGTCCGGGACAGGGGTACGGTACGAGCAGTACTTC.

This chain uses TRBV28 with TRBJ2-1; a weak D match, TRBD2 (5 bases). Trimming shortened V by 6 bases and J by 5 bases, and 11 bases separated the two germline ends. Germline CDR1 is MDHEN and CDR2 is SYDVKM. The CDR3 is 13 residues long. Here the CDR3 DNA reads TGTGCCAGCAGACCCCGGGGAAACAATGAGCAGTTCTTC. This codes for CASRPRGNNEQFF.

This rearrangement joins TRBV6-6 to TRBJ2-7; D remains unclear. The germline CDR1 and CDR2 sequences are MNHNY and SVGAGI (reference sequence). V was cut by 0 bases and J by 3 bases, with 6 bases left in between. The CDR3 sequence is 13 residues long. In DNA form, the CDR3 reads TGTGCCAGCAGTTACTCGCTAGGCTACGAGCAGTACTTC. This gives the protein CASSYSLGYEQYF.

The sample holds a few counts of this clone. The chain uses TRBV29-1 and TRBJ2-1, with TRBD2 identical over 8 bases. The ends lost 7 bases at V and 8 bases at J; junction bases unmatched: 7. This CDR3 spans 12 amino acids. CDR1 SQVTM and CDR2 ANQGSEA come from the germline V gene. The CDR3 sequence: CSGWREEDEQFF. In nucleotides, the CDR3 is TGCAGCGGTTGGCGGGAGGAGGATGAGCAGTTCTTC.

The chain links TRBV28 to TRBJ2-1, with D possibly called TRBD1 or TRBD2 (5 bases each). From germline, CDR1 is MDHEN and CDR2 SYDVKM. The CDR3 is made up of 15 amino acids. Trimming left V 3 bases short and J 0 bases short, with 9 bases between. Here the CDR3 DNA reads TGTGCCAGCAGTTTCTTTGGGGGCTCCTACAATGAGCAGTTCTTC. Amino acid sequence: CASSFFGGSYNEQFF. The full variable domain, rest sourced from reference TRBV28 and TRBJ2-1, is DVKVTQSSRYLVKRTGEKVFLECVQDMDHENMFWYRQDPGLGLRLIYFSYDVKMKEKGDIPEGYSVSREKKERFSLILESASTNQTSMYLCASSFFGGSYNEQFFGPGTRLTVL.

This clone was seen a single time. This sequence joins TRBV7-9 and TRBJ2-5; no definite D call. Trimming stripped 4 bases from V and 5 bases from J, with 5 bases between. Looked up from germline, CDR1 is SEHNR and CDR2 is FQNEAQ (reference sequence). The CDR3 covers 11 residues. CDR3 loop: CASSSTETQYF. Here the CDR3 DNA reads TGTGCCAGCAGCTCCACCGAGACCCAGTACTTC.

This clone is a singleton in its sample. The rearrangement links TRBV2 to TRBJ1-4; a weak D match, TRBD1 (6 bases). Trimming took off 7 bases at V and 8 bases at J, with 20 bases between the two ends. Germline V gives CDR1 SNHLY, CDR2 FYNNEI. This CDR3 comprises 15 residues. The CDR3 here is CASIEGTSGREKLFF. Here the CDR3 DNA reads TGTGCCAGCATTGAGGGGACATCGGGAAGAGAAAAACTGTTTTTT.

This chain's CDR3 is CASSFASGTNNEQFF. For the CDR3, the DNA is TGTGCCAGCAGCTTCGCTAGCGGGACGAACAATGAGCAGTTCTTC. This sequence joins TRBV5-5 and TRBJ2-1, with 9 nucleotides matching TRBD2. The trim removed 2 bases at V and 5 bases at J, leaving 5 bases unmatched. There are 15 residues in the CDR3. Germline CDR1 and CDR2: SGHKS and YYEKEE (reference sequence).